Here is one T cell receptor beta chain with its context. Its matching antigen is unknown. The TCR cDNA carried a universal primer site and UMIs from 5'RACE template switching. TCRdb analysed the 5' RACE reads with MiXCR anew, one entry per CDR3 protein. The data hold roughly 320,000 distinct CDR3 sequences, with about 10% observed a single time. The germline V gene encodes CDR1 SEHNR and CDR2 FQNEAQ (reference sequence). This CDR3 contains 15 residues. V lost 4 bases, J lost 2 bases, and 14 bases lay in between. This specimen comes from a study of T cells after yellow fever vaccination. General study results and limits: The study noted that FACS-sorted repertoires could contain abundant clonotypes contaminating from the bulk population.

The TCR originated in a young man who received the YFV17D yellow fever vaccine. The input for sequencing was CD4+ T cells sorted from PBMCs, taken 45 days after the yellow fever booster vaccination. This chain joins TRBV7-9 and TRBJ1-2; weak D call: TRBD1 (5 bases). CDR3 region: CASSSYGTENYGYTF. In DNA form, the CDR3 reads TGTGCCAGCAGCTCCTATGGGACGGAAAACTATGGCTACACCTTC.